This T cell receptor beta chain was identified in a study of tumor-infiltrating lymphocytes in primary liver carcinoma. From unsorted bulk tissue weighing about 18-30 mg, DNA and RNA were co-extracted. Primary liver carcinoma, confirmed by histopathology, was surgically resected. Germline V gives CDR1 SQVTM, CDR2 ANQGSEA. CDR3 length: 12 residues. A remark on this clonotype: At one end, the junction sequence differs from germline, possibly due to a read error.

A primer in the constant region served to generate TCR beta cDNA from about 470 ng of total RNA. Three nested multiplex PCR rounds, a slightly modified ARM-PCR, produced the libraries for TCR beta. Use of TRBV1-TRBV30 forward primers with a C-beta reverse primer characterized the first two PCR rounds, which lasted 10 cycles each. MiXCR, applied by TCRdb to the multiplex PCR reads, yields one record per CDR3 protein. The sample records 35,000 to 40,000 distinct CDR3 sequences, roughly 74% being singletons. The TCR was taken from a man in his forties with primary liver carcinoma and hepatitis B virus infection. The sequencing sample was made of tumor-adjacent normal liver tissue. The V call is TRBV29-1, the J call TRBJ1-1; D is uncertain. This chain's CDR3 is CSGSITNTEAFF. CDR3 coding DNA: TGCAGCGGGAGCATTACGAACACCGAAGCTTTCTTT.